This entry lists 27 T cell receptor beta chains sequenced from one sample in a study of blood T cells in healthy people across ages. Next came a second PCR, run for about 6 to 12 cycles, which used a sample-barcoded 5' primer along with a J-beta primer mix. MiXCR, applied by TCRdb to the 5' RACE reads, yields one record per CDR3 protein. The table has more than 800,000 distinct CDR3 sequences, roughly 45% seen once; the top ten hold over 15%. Source material: blood. These receptors were taken from a woman aged 60-70 years in good health.

The chain is built from TRBV5-1 and TRBJ1-6; D is perhaps TRBD1 (6 bases). In germline, CDR1 is SGHRS, CDR2 YFSETQ. This CDR3 is built from 15 residues. Trimming left V 4 bases short and J 10 bases short, with 18 bases between. The CDR3 reads CASSPRGGRESPLHF. In DNA form, the CDR3 reads TGCGCCAGCAGCCCCAGGGGAGGAAGAGAATCACCCCTCCACTTT.

J is TRBJ1-2 and V is TRBV4-3; D gene ambiguous. The germline V gene encodes CDR1 LGHNA and CDR2 YSLEER. This CDR3 has 15 residues. With 2 bases removed from V and 8 bases from J, the gap between germline ends came to 18 bases. The CDR3 protein is CASSQLTVSTSGYTF. The CDR3 DNA is TGCGCCAGCAGCCAACTGACCGTCAGTACCTCCGGCTACACCTTC.

The rearrangement links TRBV20-1 to TRBJ2-7; D perhaps matches TRBD2 (6 bases). The germline V and J ends were trimmed by 4 bases and 0 bases, with 10 bases remaining between them. There are 13 residues in the CDR3. The germline gives CDR1 DFQATT, CDR2 SNEGSKA (reference sequence). CDR3 amino acids: CSAKRTNSYEQYF. The CDR3 DNA reads TGCAGTGCTAAACGGACTAACTCCTACGAGCAGTACTTC.

The V gene is TRBV20-1, the J gene TRBJ2-7; D ambiguous. The CDR3 contains 16 residues. V was shortened by 4 bases and J by 0 bases, with 19 bases between the two germline ends. Germline V gives CDR1 DFQATT, CDR2 SNEGSKA (reference sequence). CDR3 coding DNA: TGCAGTGCTATACCTCCTCGGCTGCCGAGCTCCTACGAGCAGTACTTC. It specifies CSAIPPRLPSSYEQYF.

V usage is TRBV20-1 and J usage is TRBJ2-4, with 10 bases matching TRBD2. The end of the DNA aligns better with TRBJ2-7, so the J call may be wrong. Germline values: CDR1 DFQATT, CDR2 SNEGSKA (reference sequence). The length of the CDR3 is 16 residues. The CDR3 sequence: CSASPSGRAFRYEQYF. CDR3 nucleotides: TGCAGTGCTAGTCCCAGCGGGAGGGCCTTTAGGTACGAGCAGTACTTC.

The rearrangement joins TRBV4-1 to TRBJ2-1; D call uncertain. The length of the CDR3 is 17 residues. Germline lookup yields CDR1 MGHRA and CDR2 YSYEKL. Trimming left V 1 base short and J 0 bases short, with 13 bases between. The CDR3 sequence is CASSQGGAPFSYNEQFF. CDR3 coding DNA: TGCGCCAGCAGCCAAGGAGGAGCTCCGTTCTCCTACAATGAGCAGTTCTTC.

The sample holds many counts of this clonotype. This chain connects TRBV7-9 to TRBJ2-7, with TRBD1 identical over 10 bases. With 5 bases clipped from V and 5 bases from J, the junction kept 9 bases outside the gene matches. Germline V gene lookup returns CDR1 SEHNR and CDR2 FQNEAQ (reference sequence). The CDR3 is 15 residues long. The CDR3 here is CASSPWDRGKDEQYF. CDR3 sequence (DNA): TGTGCCAGCAGCCCTTGGGACAGGGGTAAAGACGAGCAGTACTTC.

The chain recombines TRBV11-2 with TRBJ2-4; 12 bases fit TRBD2. CDR1 and CDR2 (germline): SGHAT, FQNNGV. The CDR3 runs to 18 residues. Losses at the gene ends were 3 bases for V and 1 base for J; bases not matched to a gene: 7. Here the CDR3 reads CASSFTSGRSGAKNIQYF. CDR3 in DNA: TGTGCCAGCAGCTTTACTAGCGGGAGGTCTGGGGCCAAAAACATTCAGTACTTC.

V is TRBV27 and J is TRBJ2-7; tentatively, D is TRBD1 (6 bases). The CDR3 loop spans 17 amino acids. Trimming pared 3 bases from V and 0 bases from J, leaving 18 bases between. Germline CDR1 and CDR2: MNHEY and SMNVEV (reference sequence). The CDR3 DNA reads as TGTGCCAGCAGTTTTGGGGCAGGGGAGTTATCCTCCTACGAGCAGTACTTC. Residues: CASSFGAGELSSYEQYF.

The J gene is TRBJ1-6, the V gene TRBV7-2; D is unclear. Trimming stripped 8 bases from V and 7 bases from J, with 12 bases between. This CDR3 spans 13 amino acids. Looked up from germline, CDR1 is SGHTA and CDR2 is FQGNSA. The CDR3 bases are TGTGCCAGCGGCCGGAATAGCAATTCACCCCTCCACTTT. Residues: CASGRNSNSPLHF.

This clonotype has a handful of counts. The J gene is TRBJ2-1, the V gene TRBV21-1; the D call of TRBD1 is as the table states it, not checked on the DNA. TRBV21-1 is assigned pseudogene status. This CDR3 comprises 16 residues. DNA for the CDR3: TGTGCCAGCAGCACTGCATGCAAGGGGCTTTACAATGAGCAGTTCTTC. Residues: CASSTACKGLYNEQFF.

Worth noting for this clonotype: An end of the junction does not agree with germline; a read error may underlie this. The rearrangement uses TRBV10-3 and TRBJ2-1; 16 bases agree with TRBD2. The germline V gene encodes CDR1 ENHRY and CDR2 SYGVKD. CDR3 length equals 20 residues. The chain's CDR3 is CAVSDTPGLAGGPFHNEQFF. The CDR3 nucleotides are TGTGCCGTCAGTGATACTCCGGGACTAGCGGGAGGGCCATTCCACAATGAGCAGTTCTTC.

The V and J genes are TRBV11-2 and TRBJ2-5; D may be TRBD1 (6 bases). The V end lost 1 base, the J end lost 5 bases, and 20 bases lay between the germline ends. The CDR3 runs to 17 residues. Looked up from germline, CDR1 is SGHAT and CDR2 is FQNNGV. This CDR3 reads CASSLVGTGLSKETQYF. DNA of the CDR3: TGTGCCAGCAGCTTAGTTGGTACAGGGTTGAGCAAGGAGACCCAGTACTTC.

This clonotype was counted between two and nine times. The chain links TRBV27 to TRBJ2-7; D tentatively reads TRBD1 or TRBD2 (5 bases each). Trimming took off 5 bases at V and 4 bases at J, with 15 bases between the two ends. The length of the CDR3 is 14 residues. Looked up from germline, CDR1 is MNHEY and CDR2 is SMNVEV (reference sequence). CDR3 sequence reads: CASSGTGGMYEQYF. The CDR3 bases are TGTGCCAGCAGTGGGACCGGCGGAATGTACGAGCAGTACTTC.

The chain couples TRBV28 to TRBJ2-5, with 8 bases matching TRBD2. The germline V gene has CDR1 MDHEN and CDR2 SYDVKM. J was trimmed by 11 bases and V by 3 bases; bases with no gene match: 8. The CDR3 length is 13 residues. The CDR3 nucleotides are TGTGCCAGCAGTTTTTCGGGAGGGTGGGAGCAGTACTTC. Translated: CASSFSGGWEQYF.

This clonotype was seen just once. One junction end does not reproduce the germline sequence, and a read error may be involved. J is TRBJ1-1 and V is TRBV6-2 or TRBV6-3; TRBD1 might be the D (5 bases). Germline assignment: CDR1 MNHEY and CDR2 SVGEGT. There are 14 residues in the CDR3. The CDR3 sequence: CANSYLGGNTEAFF. As DNA, the CDR3 is TGTGCCAACAGTTACCTTGGGGGGAACACTGAAGCTTTCTTT.

This clonotype has only a few counts. This sequence joins TRBV4-2 and TRBJ1-4, with 9 bases identical to TRBD1. J lost 6 bases, V lost 6 bases, and 5 bases had no gene match. This CDR3 region has 14 residues. Germline V CDR1 and CDR2: LGHNA, YNFKEQ. The CDR3 coding sequence is TGTGCCAGCAGTAACAGGGGGCGCGATGAAAAACTGTTTTTT. It specifies CASSNRGRDEKLFF.

This clonotype has only a few counts. V gene TRBV5-1 combines with J gene TRBJ2-7; 7 nucleotides match TRBD2. Germline trimming cut 4 bases from V and 2 bases from J; bases unmatched to any gene: 9. Germline lookup yields CDR1 SGHRS and CDR2 YFSETQ. The CDR3 has 15 residues. The CDR3 nucleotides read TGCGCCAGCAGCGGGGCCCCGGGACTAACCTACGAGCAGTACTTC. Its protein is CASSGAPGLTYEQYF.

The chain employs TRBV27 and TRBJ1-5; tentatively, D is TRBD1 (5 bases). CDR3 length: 14 residues. V was cut by 10 bases and J by 5 bases, with 18 bases left in between. The germline V gene encodes CDR1 MNHEY and CDR2 SMNVEV (reference sequence). The CDR3 DNA sequence: TGTGCCACCCAAGCGACAGACCCGCATCAGCCCCAGCATTTT. It specifies CATQATDPHQPQHF.

The chain uses TRBV27 and TRBJ1-4; TRBD1 might be the D (6 bases). Trimming shortened V by 4 bases and J by 7 bases, and 16 bases separated the two germline ends. Germline V lookup: CDR1 MNHEY, CDR2 SMNVEV (reference sequence). The CDR3 covers 15 residues. CDR3 sequence: CASSSTSGVGEKLFF. In nucleotides, the CDR3 is TGTGCCAGCAGTTCGACATCAGGGGTGGGTGAAAAACTGTTTTTT. The variable domain in full, completed from reference TRBV27 and TRBJ1-4, reads EAQVTQNPRYLITVTGKKLTVTCSQNMNHEYMSWYRQDPGLGLRQIYYSMNVEVTDKGDVPEGYKVSRKEKRNFPLILESPSPNQTSLYFCASSSTSGVGEKLFFGSGTQLSVL.

The chain has TRBV15 and TRBJ2-7, with 8 bases that match TRBD2. J lost 3 bases, V lost 4 bases, and 8 bases had no gene match. The CDR3 loop spans 15 amino acids. CDR1 LNHNV and CDR2 YYDKDF come from the germline V gene (reference sequence). In DNA, the CDR3 is TGTGCCACCAGCACCCCAGCGGGAGCTATCTACGAGCAGTACTTC. Amino acids: CATSTPAGAIYEQYF.

The chain couples TRBV11-2 to TRBJ2-7; perhaps TRBD1 as D (5 bases). Trimming removed 4 bases from V and 6 bases from J, with 10 bases in between. Germline CDR1 is SGHAT and CDR2 is FQNNGV. This CDR3 is built from 12 residues. As DNA, the CDR3 is TGTGCCAGCAGCTCCTCAGGGCCCGAGCAGTACTTC. It specifies CASSSSGPEQYF.

This chain connects TRBV7-2 to TRBJ1-5, with a tentative D call TRBD1 (6 bases). The V end lost 5 bases, the J end lost 0 bases, and 17 bases lay between the germline ends. In germline, CDR1 is SGHTA, CDR2 FQGNSA. This CDR3 contains 17 residues. This CDR3 is CASSAELRQVSNQPQHF. For the CDR3, the DNA is TGTGCCAGCAGCGCAGAACTTAGACAGGTTAGCAATCAGCCCCAGCATTTT.

The J gene is TRBJ2-1, the V gene TRBV28; D not certain. This CDR3 contains 15 residues. The germline V gene encodes CDR1 MDHEN and CDR2 SYDVKM. Trimming shortened V by 2 bases and J by 0 bases, and 8 bases separated the two germline ends. The CDR3 DNA reads as TGTGCCAGCAGTTTAGTTGAAAGCTCCTACAATGAGCAGTTCTTC. This codes for CASSLVESSYNEQFF.

The chain carries TRBV5-6 and TRBJ1-2, with no clear D. This CDR3 spans 14 amino acids. In germline, CDR1 is SGHDT, CDR2 YYEEEE. Trimming stripped 0 bases from V and 1 base from J, with 7 bases between. CDR3 in amino acids: CASSLGADNYGYTF. CDR3 DNA sequence: TGTGCCAGCAGCTTGGGGGCAGATAACTATGGCTACACCTTC.

Ten or more counts support this clonotype. The genes are TRBV27 and TRBJ2-3; D gene unclear. The germline gives CDR1 MNHEY, CDR2 SMNVEV (reference sequence). The CDR3 length is 15 residues. V lost 4 bases, J lost 2 bases, and 13 bases lay in between. The CDR3 DNA reads TGTGCCAGCAGTTCCTCAGAGTTGTACACAGATACGCAGTATTTT. It is translated as CASSSSELYTDTQYF.

This clonotype showed up just a few times. CDR3 protein: CASSPPKGNEQFF. The DNA of the CDR3 is TGTGCCAGCTCACCACCGAAGGGGAATGAGCAGTTCTTC. The chain is built from TRBV18 and TRBJ2-1; possibly TRBD1 for D (5 bases). Germline values: CDR1 KGHSH, CDR2 LQKENI. Trimming cost V 0 bases and J 7 bases, with 7 bases left between them. The CDR3 has 13 amino acids. Based on the CDR3 plus reference TRBV18 and TRBJ2-1, the full variable domain is NAGVMQNPRHLVRRRGQEARLRCSPMKGHSHVYWYRQLPEEGLKFMVYLQKENIIDESGMPKERFSAEFPKEGPSILRIQQVVRGDSAAYFCASSPPKGNEQFFGPGTRLTVL.